One and the same sample provided the 27 T cell receptor beta chains below, sequenced in a study of blood T cell repertoires in COVID-19. The data were produced by immunoSEQ multiplex PCR, yet TCRdb's version contains in-frame clones alone and is incomplete. This sample has about 360,000 clones, with roughly 90% found just once. Sequenced: PBMCs or T cells enriched from blood (not recorded which). These receptors were collected from a woman between 40 and 50 years old with acute COVID-19.

The CDR3 here is CASSSTFSGNTIYF. In DNA form, the CDR3 reads TGCGCCAGCAGCTCGACATTCTCTGGAAACACCATATATTTT. This chain joins TRBV5-1 and TRBJ1-3; unclear D gene. Germline V CDR1 and CDR2: SGHRS, YFSETQ. The CDR3 spans 14 residues. V lost 3 bases to trimming and J lost 0 bases, with 7 bases between them.

The V and J genes are TRBV4-2 and TRBJ2-5; maybe TRBD2 (7 bases). There are 13 residues in the CDR3. V lost 4 bases and J lost 5, with 11 bases in between. CDR1 is LGHNA and CDR2 is YNFKEQ in the germline V gene. CDR3 amino acids: CASSRGGGETQYF. The CDR3, as DNA: TGTGCCAGCAGCCGGGGGGGCGGGGAGACCCAGTACTTC.

The V call is TRBV5-4, the J call TRBJ1-5; D is unclear. Germline V gives CDR1 SGHNT, CDR2 YYREEE (reference sequence). This CDR3 is built from 15 residues. With 2 bases removed from V and 3 bases from J, the gap between germline ends came to 12 bases. CDR3 amino acids: CASSFGTGNNQPQHF. CDR3 sequence (DNA): TGTGCCAGCAGCTTTGGAACGGGAAACAATCAGCCCCAGCATTTT.

This chain joins TRBV6-5 and TRBJ1-6; weak D call: TRBD1 (6 bases). The V gene lost 3 bases and the J gene lost 7 bases, with 7 bases spanning the gap. The CDR3 totals 13 residues. Germline V gene data show CDR1 as MNHEY and CDR2 as SVGAGI. The chain's CDR3 is CASSYQGNSPLHF. In DNA form, the CDR3 reads TGTGCCAGCAGTTATCAGGGGAATTCACCCCTCCACTTT.

J is TRBJ1-5 and V is TRBV19; a weak D match, TRBD1 (5 bases). The CDR3 spans 13 residues. CDR1 is LNHDA and CDR2 is SQIVND in the germline V gene (reference sequence). Trimming stripped 5 bases from V and 5 bases from J, with 10 bases between. The DNA of the CDR3 is TGTGCCAGTAGTTTCCCCAGGGATCAGCCCCAGCATTTT. Protein: CASSFPRDQPQHF.

V and J are TRBV6-4 and TRBJ2-2, with D possibly TRBD1 on 6 matching bases. The CDR3 is 14 residues long. Trimming stripped 6 bases from V and 4 bases from J, with 12 bases between. The germline V gene encodes CDR1 MRHNA and CDR2 SNTAGT. The chain's CDR3 is CASRAIQGTGELFF. CDR3 DNA: TGTGCCAGCAGAGCTATACAGGGCACCGGGGAGCTGTTTTTT.

The chain is built from TRBV3-1 (or the pseudogene TRBV3-2) and TRBJ2-2, with 7 bases matching TRBD1. Losses at the gene ends were 0 bases for V and 0 bases for J; bases not matched to a gene: 7. Germline CDR1 is LGHDT and CDR2 is YNNKEL (reference sequence). The CDR3 length is 18 residues. CDR3 DNA: TGTGCCAGCAGCCAAGAAGGAAGGACAGGCGCGAACACCGGGGAGCTGTTTTTT. Translating it yields CASSQEGRTGANTGELFF.

The J gene is TRBJ1-6, the V gene TRBV6-5; D is unclear. This CDR3 has 14 residues. Between the trimmed V and J ends, which lost 1 base and 6 bases, there was a span of 7 bases. Germline-derived CDR1 and CDR2 are MNHEY and SVGAGI. The CDR3 loop reads CASSYWQFNSPLHF. The CDR3 nucleotides are TGTGCCAGCAGTTACTGGCAGTTTAATTCACCCCTCCACTTT.

The rearrangement links TRBV27 to TRBJ1-2; maybe TRBD1 (6 bases). Trimming took off 2 bases at V and 3 bases at J, with 10 bases between the two ends. Per the germline V gene, CDR1 is MNHEY and CDR2 is SMNVEV (reference sequence). The CDR3 is 14 amino acids. The CDR3 is CASSLMHRDYGYTF. Written as DNA, the CDR3 is TGTGCCAGCAGTTTAATGCACAGGGACTATGGCTACACCTTC.

V and J are TRBV30 and TRBJ1-6, with 9 nucleotides matching TRBD1. CDR3 length: 15 residues. V gave up 0 bases and J gave up 7 bases; unmatched junction bases: 4. Germline lookup yields CDR1 GTSNPN and CDR2 SVGIG (reference sequence). The CDR3 here is CAWSVLGTGNSPLHF. In DNA form, the CDR3 reads TGTGCCTGGAGTGTACTAGGGACAGGGAATTCACCCCTCCACTTT.

This chain joins TRBV5-6 and TRBJ2-5; 8 bases align to TRBD2. This CDR3 comprises 14 residues. Germline CDR1 SGHDT, CDR2 YYEEEE. With V trimmed by 4 bases and J by 4 bases, 6 bases remained unmatched. This CDR3 is CASSTGGIGETQYF. CDR3 DNA sequence: TGTGCCAGCAGCACGGGGGGGATCGGAGAGACCCAGTACTTC.

V and J are TRBV6-5 and TRBJ1-2, with D possibly matching TRBD1 (6 bases). From germline, CDR1 is MNHEY and CDR2 SVGAGI. This CDR3 has 13 residues. V shed 5 bases and J shed 8 bases, with 15 bases lying between them. In DNA form, the CDR3 reads TGTGCCAGCAGTAACATCAGGGGCGGCGGCTACACCTTC. It yields the protein CASSNIRGGGYTF.

This chain joins TRBV3-1 (or the pseudogene TRBV3-2) and TRBJ2-1; D not certain. V was shortened by 0 bases and J by 5 bases, with 11 bases between the two germline ends. The germline CDR1 and CDR2 sequences are LGHDT and YNNKEL (reference sequence). The CDR3 is 15 residues long. The CDR3 sequence: CASSQDTQTHNEQFF. The CDR3 DNA reads TGTGCCAGCAGCCAAGATACTCAGACACACAATGAGCAGTTCTTC.

This chain connects TRBV2 to TRBJ1-2; 7 positions agree with TRBD1. Germline V gene lookup returns CDR1 SNHLY and CDR2 FYNNEI. V was clipped by 6 bases and J by 0 bases; unmatched bases: 4. This CDR3 contains 14 residues. The CDR3, as DNA: TGTGCCAGCAGGCTGACAGGGACTAACTATGGCTACACCTTC. Translated, it gives CASRLTGTNYGYTF.

The chain joins TRBV12-3 or TRBV12-4 to TRBJ1-3; D remains ambiguous. The CDR3 length is 11 residues. V was cut by 2 bases and J by 6 bases, with 2 bases left in between. The CDR3 loop reads CASSLQNTIYF. The CDR3, as DNA: TGTGCCAGCAGTTTACAAAACACCATATATTTT.

This clone has only one observation. The CDR3 DNA follows: TGTGCCAGCAGCCCGAGACTAGCGGGGGCATCAGATACGCAGTATTTT. Translating gives CASSPRLAGASDTQYF. The chain combines TRBV6-2 or TRBV6-3 with TRBJ2-3; TRBD2 aligns across 12 bases. Per the germline V gene, CDR1 is MNHEY and CDR2 is SVGEGT. CDR3 length equals 16 residues. Trimming took 6 bases from V and 4 from J; bases not matched to a gene: 8.

V gene TRBV3-1 (or the pseudogene TRBV3-2) combines with J gene TRBJ1-2, with 7 bases that match TRBD1. The V and J ends lost 6 bases and 3 bases, in that order; junction bases with no gene match: 10. The CDR3 has 15 amino acids. Germline CDR1 is LGHDT and CDR2 is YNNKEL (reference sequence). Here the CDR3 reads CASRRLDRDDYGYTF. In DNA form, the CDR3 reads TGTGCCAGCAGGAGACTCGACAGGGATGACTATGGCTACACCTTC.

V is TRBV19 and J is TRBJ2-3; D possibly corresponds to TRBD1 (6 bases). CDR3 length: 11 residues. Germline loops: CDR1 LNHDA, CDR2 SQIVND (reference sequence). Trimming took 10 bases from V and 6 from J, leaving 11 bases between them. The CDR3 DNA reads as TGTGCCATACAACAGGGCGATACGCAGTATTTT. Residues: CAIQQGDTQYF.

The rearrangement links TRBV2 to TRBJ1-2; the D gene is possibly TRBD1 (5 bases). The germline CDR1 and CDR2 sequences are SNHLY and FYNNEI. The V and J ends lost 6 bases and 4 bases respectively, with 18 bases between them. The CDR3 contains 15 residues. CDR3 coding DNA: TGTGCCAGCAGGGTTCAGGGTCAACTCTTCTATGGCTACACCTTC. Protein sequence: CASRVQGQLFYGYTF.

The chain recombines TRBV6-6 with TRBJ2-7; TRBD2 might be the D (5 bases). CDR1 and CDR2 from the germline V gene are MNHNY and SVGAGI (reference sequence). Between the trimmed V and J ends, which lost 1 base and 0 bases, there was a span of 13 bases. This CDR3 has 16 residues. The CDR3 nucleotides read TGTGCCAGCAGTTACTTGATAACTAGTAGCTCCTACGAGCAGTACTTC. Protein: CASSYLITSSSYEQYF.

The chain carries TRBV21-1 and TRBJ1-1. TRBV21-1 is given as a pseudogene. The CDR3 extends over 15 amino acids. The CDR3 DNA is TGTGCCAGCAGCAGGTACCCTACGAGGAACACTGAAGCTTTCTTT. Its protein is CASSRYPTRNTEAFF.

The chain has TRBV27 and TRBJ2-7, with a weak D call TRBD2 (6 bases). In germline, CDR1 is MNHEY, CDR2 SMNVEV (reference sequence). V lost 10 bases, J lost 3 bases, and 16 bases lay in between. The CDR3 length is 13 residues. Here the CDR3 DNA reads TGTGCCACCGCGGGGTCCACGGGCTACGAGCAGTACTTC. It codes for CATAGSTGYEQYF.

The chain couples TRBV18 to TRBJ1-1; 9 nucleotides agree with TRBD1. CDR1 and CDR2 (germline): KGHSH, LQKENI. The CDR3 covers 17 residues. Trimming cost V 2 bases and J 0 bases; bases outside gene matches: 7. The CDR3 loop reads CASSPSRDRAMNTEAFF. CDR3 nucleotide sequence: TGTGCCAGCTCACCATCACGGGACAGGGCCATGAACACTGAAGCTTTCTTT.

The table lists this clone with a count of one. The CDR3 loop is CASKPGGGNEKLFF. The DNA for the CDR3 is TGTGCCAGTAAACCAGGGGGCGGTAATGAAAAACTGTTTTTT. V is TRBV19 and J is TRBJ1-4; 8 nucleotides align to TRBD1. The V and J ends lost 7 bases and 4 bases, in that order; junction bases with no gene match: 5. Germline CDR1 and CDR2: LNHDA and SQIVND (reference sequence). There are 14 residues in the CDR3.

For this clone: The same CDR3 can be traced to other DNA sequences in this sample. The J gene is TRBJ1-2, the V gene TRBV7-8; the D gene is possibly TRBD1 (6 bases). V shed 2 bases and J shed 5 bases, with 9 bases lying between them. This CDR3 is built from 13 residues. The germline V gene encodes CDR1 SGHVS and CDR2 FQNEAQ. CDR3 nucleotides: TGTGCCAGCAGCTTAAACAGGGTATATGGCTACACCTTC. This sequence encodes CASSLNRVYGYTF.

This clone came up once. The V call is TRBV2, the J call TRBJ1-5; no firm D call. The CDR3 sequence is 14 residues long. Germline V CDR1 and CDR2: SNHLY, FYNNEI. The V and J ends lost 2 bases and 5 bases respectively, with 10 bases between them. For the CDR3, the DNA is TGTGCCAGCAGTGAACAGGTGACGGATCAGCCCCAGCATTTT. This sequence encodes CASSEQVTDQPQHF.

In its sample, this clone was seen a few times. V usage is TRBV5-1 and J usage is TRBJ2-7, with D perhaps matching TRBD1 (6 bases). The CDR3 totals 15 residues. Germline assignment: CDR1 SGHRS and CDR2 YFSETQ. V dropped 1 base and J dropped 1 base, with 12 bases sitting between them. For the CDR3, the DNA is TGCGCCAGCAGCTTGAGTGGTCAGGGGTCCTACGAGCAGTACTTC. Amino acid sequence: CASSLSGQGSYEQYF.